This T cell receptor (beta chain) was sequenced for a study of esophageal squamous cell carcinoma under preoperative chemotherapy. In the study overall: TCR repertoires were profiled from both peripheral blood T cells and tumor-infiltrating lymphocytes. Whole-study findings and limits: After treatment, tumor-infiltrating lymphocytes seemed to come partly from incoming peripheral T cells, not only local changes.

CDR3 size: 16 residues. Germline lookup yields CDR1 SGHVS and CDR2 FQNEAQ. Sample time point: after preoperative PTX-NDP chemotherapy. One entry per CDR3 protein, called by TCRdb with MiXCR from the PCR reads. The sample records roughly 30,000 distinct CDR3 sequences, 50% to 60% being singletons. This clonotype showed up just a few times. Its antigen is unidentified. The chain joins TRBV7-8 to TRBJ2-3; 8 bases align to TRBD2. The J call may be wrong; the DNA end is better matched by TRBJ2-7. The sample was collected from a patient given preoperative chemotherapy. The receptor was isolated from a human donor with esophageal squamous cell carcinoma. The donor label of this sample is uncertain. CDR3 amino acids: CASSNLAGGADDTQYF. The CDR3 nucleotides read TGTGCCAGCAGCAACCTGGCGGGGGGAGCCGATGACACGCAGTACTTC.